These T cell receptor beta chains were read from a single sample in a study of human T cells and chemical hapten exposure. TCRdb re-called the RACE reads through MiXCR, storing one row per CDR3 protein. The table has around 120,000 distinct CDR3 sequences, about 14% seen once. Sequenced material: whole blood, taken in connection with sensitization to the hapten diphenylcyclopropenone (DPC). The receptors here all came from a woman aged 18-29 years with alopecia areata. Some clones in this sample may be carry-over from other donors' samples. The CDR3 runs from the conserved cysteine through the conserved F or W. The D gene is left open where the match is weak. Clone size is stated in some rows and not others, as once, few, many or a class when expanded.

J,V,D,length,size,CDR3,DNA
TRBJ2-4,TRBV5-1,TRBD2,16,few,CASSSVAGRAKNIQYF,TGCGCCAGCAGCTCAGTAGCGGGGAGAGCCAAAAACATTCAGTACTTC
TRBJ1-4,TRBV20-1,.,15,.,CSARDPQGTNEKLFF,TGCAGTGCTAGAGATCCCCAGGGGACTAATGAAAAACTGTTTTTT
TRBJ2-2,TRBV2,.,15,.,CASRVEGLDTGELFF,TGTGCCAGCAGGGTAGAGGGGCTCGACACCGGGGAGCTGTTTTTT
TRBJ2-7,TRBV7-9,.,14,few,CATSARGARYEQYF,TGTGCCACCTCTGCACGTGGGGCACGCTACGAGCAGTACTTC
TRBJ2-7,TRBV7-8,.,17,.,CASSAHFGGVEPYEQYF,TGTGCCAGCAGCGCTCACTTTGGCGGGGTAGAACCCTACGAGCAGTACTTC
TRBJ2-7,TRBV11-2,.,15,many,CASSPDGRKAYEQYF,TGTGCCAGCAGCCCCGATGGGCGAAAGGCCTACGAGCAGTACTTC
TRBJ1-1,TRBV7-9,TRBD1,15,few,CASSLALTGGTEAFF,TGTGCCAGCAGCTTAGCGCTAACAGGGGGCACTGAAGCTTTCTTT
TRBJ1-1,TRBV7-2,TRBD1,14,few,CASSRQGMGTEAFF,TGTGCCAGCAGCAGACAGGGAATGGGGACTGAAGCTTTCTTT
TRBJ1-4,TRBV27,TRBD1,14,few,CASSWDRGQGKLFF,TGTGCCAGCAGTTGGGACAGGGGGCAGGGAAAACTGTTTTTT
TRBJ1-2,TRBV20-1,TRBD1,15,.,CSASTGTGGYYGYTF,TGCAGTGCTAGTACCGGGACAGGGGGCTATTATGGCTACACCTTC
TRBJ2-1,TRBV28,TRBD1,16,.,CASRAGGVGGYNEQFF,TGTGCCAGCAGGGCAGGGGGAGTAGGGGGTTACAATGAGCAGTTCTTC
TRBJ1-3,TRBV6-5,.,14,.,CASSYSVSGNTIYF,TGTGCCAGCAGCTACTCCGTATCTGGAAACACCATATATTTT
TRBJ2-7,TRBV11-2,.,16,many,CASSLFGVLSSYEQYF,TGTGCCAGCAGCTTATTCGGGGTCTTAAGCTCCTACGAGCAGTACTTC
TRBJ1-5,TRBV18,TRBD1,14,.,CASSQGTVNQPQHF,TGTGCCAGCTCACAGGGGACAGTCAATCAGCCCCAGCATTTT
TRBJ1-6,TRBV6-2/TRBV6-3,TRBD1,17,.,CASSPTGYLSTESPLHF,TGTGCCAGCAGTCCGACAGGGTATTTGAGTACGGAATCACCCCTCCACTTT
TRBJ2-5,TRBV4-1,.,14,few,CASSQGDNEETQYF,TGCGCCAGCAGCCAAGGAGACAACGAAGAGACCCAGTACTTC
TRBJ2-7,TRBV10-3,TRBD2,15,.,CAISDRTSGSVEQYF,TGTGCCATCAGTGACAGGACTAGCGGGAGCGTCGAGCAGTACTTC
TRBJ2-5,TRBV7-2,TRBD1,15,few,CASSPGTGRKETQYF,TGTGCCAGCAGCCCTGGGACAGGGAGGAAAGAGACCCAGTACTTC